Below are 8 T cell receptor beta chains sequenced from a single sample in a study of blood T cell repertoires in COVID-19. Assay: immunoSEQ multiplex PCR; the TCRdb copy retains only in-frame clones and omits some. This sample has about 280,000 clones, with roughly 80% found just once. The sequenced material came from PBMCs or T cells enriched from blood (not recorded which). These receptors were collected from a man aged 35 to 55 who had been exposed to COVID-19.

The rearrangement uses TRBV30 and TRBJ2-5; 8 positions match TRBD2. This CDR3 region has 11 residues. Trimming removed 4 bases from V and 11 bases from J; junction bases left unmatched: 6. Germline CDR1 GTSNPN, CDR2 SVGIG (reference sequence). In DNA, the CDR3 is TGTGCCTGGAAACGGGAGGGTCCGCAGTACTTC. It is translated as CAWKREGPQYF. Based on the CDR3 plus reference TRBV30 and TRBJ2-5, the full variable domain is SQTIHQWPATLVQPVGSPLSLECTVEGTSNPNLYWYRQAAGRGLQLLFYSVGIGQISSEVPQNLSASRPQDRQFILSSKKLLLSDSGFYLCAWKREGPQYFGPGTRLLVL.

The CDR3 DNA follows: TGTGCCAGCAGCTTAGCTTTCGGGGGACAGCCTAACACTGGAAACACCATATATTTT. This translates into CASSLAFGGQPNTGNTIYF. V gene TRBV11-2 combines with J gene TRBJ1-3, with TRBD1 matching 7 bases. There are 19 residues in the CDR3. The junction had 14 bases not matched to a gene; V was cut back by 1 base and J by 2 bases. Germline-derived CDR1 and CDR2 are SGHAT and FQNNGV.

The rearrangement uses TRBV24-1 and TRBJ2-1; tentatively, D is TRBD2 (6 bases). The CDR3 extends over 14 amino acids. Germline CDR1 is KGHDR and CDR2 is SFDVKD. V lost 8 bases, J lost 2 bases, and 12 bases lay in between. The CDR3 nucleotides read TGTGCCACCACGGGCGGGAATGCCTACAATGAGCAGTTCTTC. Translating it yields CATTGGNAYNEQFF.

This clone was recorded at least ten times. The gene calls are TRBV3-1 (or the pseudogene TRBV3-2) and TRBJ2-2; 7 bases fit TRBD1. The germline V gene encodes CDR1 LGHDT and CDR2 YNNKEL (reference sequence). This CDR3 has 15 amino acids. The V gene end was trimmed by 7 bases and the J gene end by 4 bases; junction bases not matched to a gene: 9. The CDR3 loop reads CASTYDPGGTGELFF. The CDR3 DNA reads as TGTGCCAGCACCTACGACCCAGGGGGCACCGGGGAGCTGTTTTTT.

The chain carries TRBV6-5 and TRBJ2-5; 7 bases are shared with TRBD2. J was trimmed by 3 bases and V by 4 bases; bases with no gene match: 11. The CDR3 is made up of 16 amino acids. The V gene's germline CDR1 is MNHEY and CDR2 SVGAGI. The CDR3 region has the DNA TGTGCCAGCAGTTGGTGGGAGGGCCGAGGAAAAGAGACCCAGTACTTC. It translates to CASSWWEGRGKETQYF.

The chain is built from TRBV5-4 and TRBJ2-1, with 10 bases identical to TRBD2. J was trimmed by 4 bases and V by 4 bases; bases with no gene match: 8. Germline V lookup: CDR1 SGHNT, CDR2 YYREEE (reference sequence). This CDR3 contains 16 residues. This CDR3 is CASSTGAGGGYNEQFF. CDR3 in DNA: TGTGCCAGCAGCACAGGAGCGGGAGGGGGATACAATGAGCAGTTCTTC.

On this clone: The germline gene is not matched at one end of the junction; a read error may be the cause. The J gene is TRBJ2-1, the V gene TRBV7-3, with 8 bases matching TRBD2. The CDR3 runs to 14 residues. Germline values: CDR1 SGHTA, CDR2 FQGTGA. This CDR3 reads CASRAGGLINEQFF. In nucleotides, the CDR3 is TGCGCCAGCAGGGCGGGGGGCCTAATCAATGAGCAGTTCTTC. Looking up the rest from reference TRBV7-3 and TRBJ2-1 gives the full variable domain: GAGVSQTPSNKVTEKGKYVELRCDPISGHTALYWYRQSLGQGPEFLIYFQGTGAADDSGLPNDRFFAVRPEGSVSTLKIQRTERGDSAVYLCASRAGGLINEQFFGPGTRLTVL.

The rearrangement uses TRBV27 and TRBJ1-1, with a tentative D call TRBD1 (5 bases). The V gene's germline CDR1 is MNHEY and CDR2 SMNVEV (reference sequence). Trimming took 7 bases from V and 5 from J, leaving 8 bases between them. This CDR3 has 11 residues. DNA for the CDR3: TGTGCCAGCATTGGGGGGACTGAAGCTTTCTTT. It is translated as CASIGGTEAFF.